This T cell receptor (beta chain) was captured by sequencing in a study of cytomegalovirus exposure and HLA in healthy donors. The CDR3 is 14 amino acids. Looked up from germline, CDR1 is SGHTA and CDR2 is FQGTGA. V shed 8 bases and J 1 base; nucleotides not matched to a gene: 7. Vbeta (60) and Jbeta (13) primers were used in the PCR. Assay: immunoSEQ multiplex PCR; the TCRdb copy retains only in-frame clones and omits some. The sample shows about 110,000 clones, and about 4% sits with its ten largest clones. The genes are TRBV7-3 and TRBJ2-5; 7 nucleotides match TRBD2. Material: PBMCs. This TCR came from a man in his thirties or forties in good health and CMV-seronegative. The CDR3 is CASAPGGVQETQYF. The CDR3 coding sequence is TGTGCCAGCGCGCCTGGGGGGGTCCAAGAGACCCAGTACTTC.